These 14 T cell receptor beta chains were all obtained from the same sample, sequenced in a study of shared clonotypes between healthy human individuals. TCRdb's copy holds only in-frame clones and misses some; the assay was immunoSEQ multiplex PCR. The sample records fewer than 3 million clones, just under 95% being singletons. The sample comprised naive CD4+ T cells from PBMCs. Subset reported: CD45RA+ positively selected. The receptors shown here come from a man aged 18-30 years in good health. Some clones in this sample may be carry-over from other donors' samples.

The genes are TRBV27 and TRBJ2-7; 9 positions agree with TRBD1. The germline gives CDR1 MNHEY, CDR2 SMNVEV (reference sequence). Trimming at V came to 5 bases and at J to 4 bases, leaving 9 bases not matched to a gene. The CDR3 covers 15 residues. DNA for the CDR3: TGTGCCAGCAGTCCCCCCGGGACAGGGAGGTACGAGCAGTACTTC. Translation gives CASSPPGTGRYEQYF.

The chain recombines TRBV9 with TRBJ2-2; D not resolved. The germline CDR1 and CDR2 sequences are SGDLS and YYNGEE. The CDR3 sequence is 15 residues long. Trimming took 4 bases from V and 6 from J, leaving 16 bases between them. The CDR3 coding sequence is TGTGCCAGCAGCCCCGCCCAGATGATCCCCGGGGAGCTGTTTTTT. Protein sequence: CASSPAQMIPGELFF.

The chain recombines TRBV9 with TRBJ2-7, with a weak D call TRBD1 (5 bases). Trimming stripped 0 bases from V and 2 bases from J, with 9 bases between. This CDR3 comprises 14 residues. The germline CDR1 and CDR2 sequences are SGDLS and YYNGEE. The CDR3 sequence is CASSVGSGTYEQYF. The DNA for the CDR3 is TGTGCCAGCAGCGTAGGGTCAGGGACCTACGAGCAGTACTTC.

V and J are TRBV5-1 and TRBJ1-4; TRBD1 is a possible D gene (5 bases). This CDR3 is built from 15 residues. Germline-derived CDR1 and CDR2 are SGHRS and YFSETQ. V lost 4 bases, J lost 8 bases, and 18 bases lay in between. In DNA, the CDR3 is TGCGCCAGCAGCCTGGGACTGCCCGTTGGGGAAAAACTGTTTTTT. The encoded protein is CASSLGLPVGEKLFF. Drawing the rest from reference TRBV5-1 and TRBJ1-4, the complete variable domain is KAGVTQTPRYLIKTRGQQVTLSCSPISGHRSVSWYQQTPGQGLQFLFEYFSETQRNKGNFPGRFSGRQFSNSRSEMNVSTLELGDSALYLCASSLGLPVGEKLFFGSGTQLSVL.

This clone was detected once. The CDR3: CASSLRQEYNEQFF. The CDR3 nucleotides are TGTGCCAGCAGCTTAAGACAGGAATACAATGAGCAGTTCTTC. The V call is TRBV7-9, the J call TRBJ2-1, with a tentative D call TRBD1 (6 bases). V lost 2 bases, J lost 4 bases, and 9 bases lay in between. This CDR3 has 14 residues. The germline V gene encodes CDR1 SEHNR and CDR2 FQNEAQ (reference sequence).

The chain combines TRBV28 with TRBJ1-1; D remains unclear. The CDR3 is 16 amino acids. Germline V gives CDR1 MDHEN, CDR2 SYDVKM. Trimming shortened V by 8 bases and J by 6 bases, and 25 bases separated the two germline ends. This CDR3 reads CASFGNEKPVWAEAFF. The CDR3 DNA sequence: TGTGCCAGCTTTGGAAACGAAAAGCCGGTATGGGCTGAAGCTTTCTTT.

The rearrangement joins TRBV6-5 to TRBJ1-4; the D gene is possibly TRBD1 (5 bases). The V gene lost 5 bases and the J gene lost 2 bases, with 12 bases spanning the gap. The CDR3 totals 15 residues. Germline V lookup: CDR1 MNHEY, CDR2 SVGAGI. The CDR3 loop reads CASSRPGDTNEKLFF. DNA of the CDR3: TGTGCCAGCAGTCGACCGGGGGACACTAATGAAAAACTGTTTTTT.

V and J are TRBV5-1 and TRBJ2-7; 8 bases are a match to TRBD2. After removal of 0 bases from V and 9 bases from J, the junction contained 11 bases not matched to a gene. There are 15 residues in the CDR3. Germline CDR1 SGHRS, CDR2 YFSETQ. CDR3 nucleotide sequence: TGCGCCAGCAGCTTGGACGTCGGGAGGGCCGTTTCGCAGTACTTC. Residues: CASSLDVGRAVSQYF.

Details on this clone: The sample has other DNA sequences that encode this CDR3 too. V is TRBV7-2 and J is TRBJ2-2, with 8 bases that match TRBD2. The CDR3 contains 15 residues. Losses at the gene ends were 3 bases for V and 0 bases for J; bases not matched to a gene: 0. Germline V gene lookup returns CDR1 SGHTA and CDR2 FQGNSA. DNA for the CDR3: TGTGCCAGCAGCTTCGGGGGGGCGAACACCGGGGAGCTGTTTTTT. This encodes CASSFGGANTGELFF.

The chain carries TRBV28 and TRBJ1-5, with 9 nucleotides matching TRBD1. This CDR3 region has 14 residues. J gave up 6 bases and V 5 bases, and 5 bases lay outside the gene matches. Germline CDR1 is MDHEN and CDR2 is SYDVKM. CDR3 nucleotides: TGTGCCAGCAGTCAACAGGGGGCGAGTCAGCCCCAGCATTTT. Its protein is CASSQQGASQPQHF.

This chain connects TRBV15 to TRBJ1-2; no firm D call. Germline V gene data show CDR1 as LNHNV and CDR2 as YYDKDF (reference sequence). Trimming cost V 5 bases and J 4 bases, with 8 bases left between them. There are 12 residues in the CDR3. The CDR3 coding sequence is TGTGCCACCAGCTTCGGGGTCTATGGCTACACCTTC. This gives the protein CATSFGVYGYTF.

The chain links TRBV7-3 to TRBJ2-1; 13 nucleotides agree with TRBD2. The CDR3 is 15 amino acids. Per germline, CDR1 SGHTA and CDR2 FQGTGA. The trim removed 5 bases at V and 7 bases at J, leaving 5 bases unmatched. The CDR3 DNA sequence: TGTGCCAGCAGCATCGGGACTAGCGGGAAGAATGAGCAGTTCTTC. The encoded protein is CASSIGTSGKNEQFF.

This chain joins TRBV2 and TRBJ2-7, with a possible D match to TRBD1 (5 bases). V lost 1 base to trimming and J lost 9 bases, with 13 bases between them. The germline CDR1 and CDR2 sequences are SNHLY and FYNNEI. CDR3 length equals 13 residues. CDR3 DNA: TGTGCCAGCAGTGAAGGGGCCAGGGTAGGGCAGTACTTC. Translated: CASSEGARVGQYF.

The CDR3 sequence is CASSLVHSTDTQYF. CDR3 DNA: TGTGCCAGCAGCTTAGTGCACAGCACAGATACGCAGTATTTT. The chain joins TRBV7-2 to TRBJ2-3, with D unresolved. The CDR3 length is 14 residues. CDR1 and CDR2 from the germline V gene are SGHTA and FQGNSA. Trimming stripped 1 base from V and 0 bases from J, with 5 bases between.